These T cell receptor beta chains were read from a single sample in a study of monozygotic twins with cystic fibrosis. Generated by immunoSEQ multiplex PCR, the TCRdb table keeps only in-frame clones and is missing some. This table holds fewer than 30,000 clones, around 81% found once. The sample consisted of blood. Every receptor here comes from a girl under 10 years old with cystic fibrosis. Both conserved end residues are part of each CDR3. The order of the fields is V gene, clone size, D gene, J gene, CDR3 DNA, CDR3 protein. A D gene is named only where the DNA matches it firmly. Expanded clones are given a class, and other clones once, few, many or no size at all.

v_gene: TRBV18; abundance: .; d_gene: .; j_gene: TRBJ1-1; CDR3nt: TGTGCCAGCTCACAAGTGGTACCTCACATGAACACTGAAGCTTTCTTT; CDR3aa: CASSQVVPHMNTEAFF
v_gene: TRBV18; abundance: .; d_gene: .; j_gene: TRBJ1-1; CDR3nt: TGTGCCAGCTCACCACCTGGGTACAACGCTGAAGCTTTCTTT; CDR3aa: CASSPPGYNAEAFF
v_gene: TRBV19; abundance: .; d_gene: .; j_gene: TRBJ2-2; CDR3nt: TGTGCCAGTACAACTCTGAGAACCGGGGAGCTGTTTTTT; CDR3aa: CASTTLRTGELFF
v_gene: TRBV29-1; abundance: once; d_gene: TRBD2; j_gene: TRBJ2-7; CDR3nt: TGCAGCGTTGAAGAAGGGACTAGCGGCACCTACGAGCAGTACTTC; CDR3aa: CSVEEGTSGTYEQYF
v_gene: TRBV5-1; abundance: .; d_gene: TRBD1; j_gene: TRBJ2-7; CDR3nt: TGCGCCAGCAGCTTGGATGAGACAGGGACCTACGAGCAGTACTTC; CDR3aa: CASSLDETGTYEQYF
v_gene: TRBV5-4; abundance: .; d_gene: TRBD1; j_gene: TRBJ1-1; CDR3nt: TGTGCCAGCAGCTCCGCACAGGGGGCGCCGTATAAAGCGTTAACTGAAGCTTTCTTT; CDR3aa: CASSSAQGAPYKALTEAFF
v_gene: TRBV5-1; abundance: .; d_gene: .; j_gene: TRBJ1-1; CDR3nt: TGCGCCAGCAGCTTGGGCCGGGGATCGAACACTGAAGCTTTCTTT; CDR3aa: CASSLGRGSNTEAFF
v_gene: TRBV6-6; abundance: .; d_gene: .; j_gene: TRBJ1-1; CDR3nt: TGTGCCAGCAGTTACGGGGTGGCCACTGAAGCTTTCTTT; CDR3aa: CASSYGVATEAFF
v_gene: TRBV14; abundance: .; d_gene: TRBD2; j_gene: TRBJ2-5; CDR3nt: TGTGCCAGCAGCCAAACCCGGGGACTAGCGGGAGGGATGTACCAAGAGACCCAGTACTTC; CDR3aa: CASSQTRGLAGGMYQETQYF
v_gene: TRBV19; abundance: .; d_gene: .; j_gene: TRBJ2-2; CDR3nt: TGTGCCAGTAGCCAGACTAGAGACACCGGGGAGCTGTTTTTT; CDR3aa: CASSQTRDTGELFF
v_gene: TRBV6-1; abundance: .; d_gene: .; j_gene: TRBJ1-3; CDR3nt: TGTGCCAGCAGTGAGGGGGGAGCACTCGCCGGAAACACCATATATTTT; CDR3aa: CASSEGGALAGNTIYF
v_gene: TRBV7-9; abundance: once; d_gene: .; j_gene: TRBJ2-5; CDR3nt: TGTGCCAGCAGCCGGGGGAACCAAGAGACCCAGTACTTC; CDR3aa: CASSRGNQETQYF
v_gene: TRBV9; abundance: .; d_gene: .; j_gene: TRBJ1-1; CDR3nt: TGTGCCAGCAGCGGAGTTAGGAACACTGAAGCTTTCTTT; CDR3aa: CASSGVRNTEAFF
v_gene: TRBV29-1; abundance: .; d_gene: .; j_gene: TRBJ2-7; CDR3nt: TGCAGCGTTGAAGGGCAGGGGAACGAGCAGTACTTC; CDR3aa: CSVEGQGNEQYF
v_gene: TRBV5-6; abundance: .; d_gene: .; j_gene: TRBJ2-1; CDR3nt: TGTGCCAGCAGCTTGAGGCGGGAAGCCTACAATGAGCAGTTCTTC; CDR3aa: CASSLRREAYNEQFF
v_gene: TRBV6-5; abundance: .; d_gene: .; j_gene: TRBJ2-6; CDR3nt: TGTGCCAGCGGCCGTAATGGGGCCAACGTCCTGACTTTC; CDR3aa: CASGRNGANVLTF